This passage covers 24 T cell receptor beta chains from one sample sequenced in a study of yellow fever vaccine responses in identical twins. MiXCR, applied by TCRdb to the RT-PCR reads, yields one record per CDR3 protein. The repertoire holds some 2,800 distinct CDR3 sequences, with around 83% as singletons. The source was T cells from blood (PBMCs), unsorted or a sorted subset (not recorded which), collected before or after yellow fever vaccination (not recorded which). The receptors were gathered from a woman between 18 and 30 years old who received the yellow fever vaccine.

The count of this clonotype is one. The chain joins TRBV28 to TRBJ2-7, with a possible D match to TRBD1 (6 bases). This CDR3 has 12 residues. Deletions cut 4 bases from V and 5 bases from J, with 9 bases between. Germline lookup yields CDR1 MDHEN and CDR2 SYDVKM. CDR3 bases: TGTGCCAGCAGTTCCTACAGGGACGAGCAGTACTTC. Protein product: CASSSYRDEQYF.

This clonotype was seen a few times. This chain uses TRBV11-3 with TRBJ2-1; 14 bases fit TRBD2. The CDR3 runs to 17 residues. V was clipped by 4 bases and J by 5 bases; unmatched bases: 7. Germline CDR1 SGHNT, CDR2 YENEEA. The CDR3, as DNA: TGTGCCAGCAGCTCCACCCGGACTAGCGGGAGGAACAATGAGCAGTTCTTC. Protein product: CASSSTRTSGRNNEQFF.

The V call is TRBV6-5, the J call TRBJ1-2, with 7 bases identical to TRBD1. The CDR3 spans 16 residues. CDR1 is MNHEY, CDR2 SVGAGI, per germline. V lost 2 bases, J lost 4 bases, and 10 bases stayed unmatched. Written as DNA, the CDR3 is TGTGCCAGCAGTTACGCCCGGACAGGAGGGGGCTATGGCTACACCTTC. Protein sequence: CASSYARTGGGYGYTF.

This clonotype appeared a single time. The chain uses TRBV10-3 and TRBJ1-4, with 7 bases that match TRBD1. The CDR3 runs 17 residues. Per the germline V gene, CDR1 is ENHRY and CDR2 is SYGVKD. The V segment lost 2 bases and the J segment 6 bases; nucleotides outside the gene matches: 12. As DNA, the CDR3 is TGTGCCATCAGTGAGCCCGGACAGGCCGGGGGCTATGAAAAACTGTTTTTT. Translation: CAISEPGQAGGYEKLFF.

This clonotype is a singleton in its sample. The CDR3 coding sequence is TGTGCCAGCAGCTTTACCCTAGGATACACTAGCACAGATACGCAGTATTTT. Translated, it gives CASSFTLGYTSTDTQYF. The chain recombines TRBV7-8 with TRBJ2-3; the D is unclear. V lost 3 bases and J lost 0, with 16 bases in between. There are 17 residues in the CDR3. The germline gives CDR1 SGHVS, CDR2 FQNEAQ.

CDR3 sequence: CASSYIRGGRGRINEQFF. CDR3 DNA: TGTGCCAGCAGTTACATCCGGGGCGGGAGGGGGCGCATCAATGAGCAGTTCTTC. The J gene is TRBJ2-1, the V gene TRBV6-2 or TRBV6-3; TRBD2 matches at 9 bases. The CDR3 runs to 18 residues. CDR1 is MNHEY, CDR2 SVGEGT, per germline. With 2 bases clipped from V and 6 bases from J, the junction kept 14 bases outside the gene matches.

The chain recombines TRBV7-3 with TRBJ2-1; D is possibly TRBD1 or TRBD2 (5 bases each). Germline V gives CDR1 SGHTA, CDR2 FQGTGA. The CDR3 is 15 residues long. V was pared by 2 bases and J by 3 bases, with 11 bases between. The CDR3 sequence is CASSLRDGNYNEQFF. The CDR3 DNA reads TGTGCCAGCAGCTTACGGGACGGCAACTACAATGAGCAGTTCTTC.

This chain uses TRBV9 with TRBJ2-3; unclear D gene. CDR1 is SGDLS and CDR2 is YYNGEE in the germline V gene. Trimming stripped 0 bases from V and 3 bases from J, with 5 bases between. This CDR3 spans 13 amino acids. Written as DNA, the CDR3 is TGTGCCAGCAGCGTAGTGTTGACAGATACGCAGTATTTT. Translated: CASSVVLTDTQYF.

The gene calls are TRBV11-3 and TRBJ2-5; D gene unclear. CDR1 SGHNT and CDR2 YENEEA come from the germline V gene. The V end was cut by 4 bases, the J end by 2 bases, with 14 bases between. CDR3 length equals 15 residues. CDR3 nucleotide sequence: TGTGCCAGCAGCTCGACCGGCGGTGGGCAAGAGACCCAGTACTTC. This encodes CASSSTGGGQETQYF.

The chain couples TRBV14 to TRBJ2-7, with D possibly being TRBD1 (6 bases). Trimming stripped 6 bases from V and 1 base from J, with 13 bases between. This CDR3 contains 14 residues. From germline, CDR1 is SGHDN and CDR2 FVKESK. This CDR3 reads CASRLRDTSYEQYF. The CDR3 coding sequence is TGTGCCAGCAGACTCCGGGACACATCCTACGAGCAGTACTTC.

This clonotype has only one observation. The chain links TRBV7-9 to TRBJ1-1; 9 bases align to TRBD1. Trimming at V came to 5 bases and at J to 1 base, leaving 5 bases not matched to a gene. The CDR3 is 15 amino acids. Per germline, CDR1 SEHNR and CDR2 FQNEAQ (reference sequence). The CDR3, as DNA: TGTGCCAGCAGCCCAGGGGACAGGGCGAACACTGAAGCTTTCTTT. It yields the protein CASSPGDRANTEAFF.

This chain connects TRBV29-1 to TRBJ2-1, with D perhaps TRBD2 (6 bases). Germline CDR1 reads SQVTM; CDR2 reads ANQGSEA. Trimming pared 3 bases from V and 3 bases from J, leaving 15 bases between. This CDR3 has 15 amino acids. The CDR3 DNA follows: TGCAGCGTTGAGATCCCACTGGAGGGCTACAATGAGCAGTTCTTC. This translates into CSVEIPLEGYNEQFF.

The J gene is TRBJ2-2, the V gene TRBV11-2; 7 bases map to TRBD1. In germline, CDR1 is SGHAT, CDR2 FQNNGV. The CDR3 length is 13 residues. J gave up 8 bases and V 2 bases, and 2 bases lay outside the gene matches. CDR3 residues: CASSLKGAGELFF. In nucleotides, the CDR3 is TGTGCCAGCAGCTTAAAGGGGGCTGGGGAGCTGTTTTTT.

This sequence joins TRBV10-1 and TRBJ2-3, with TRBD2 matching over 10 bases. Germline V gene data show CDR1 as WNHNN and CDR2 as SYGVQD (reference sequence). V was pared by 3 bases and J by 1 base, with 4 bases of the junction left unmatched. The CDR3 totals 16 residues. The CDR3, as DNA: TGCGCCAGCAGTGACCAGGGGACTAGCGGCACAGATACGCAGTATTTT. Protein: CASSDQGTSGTDTQYF.

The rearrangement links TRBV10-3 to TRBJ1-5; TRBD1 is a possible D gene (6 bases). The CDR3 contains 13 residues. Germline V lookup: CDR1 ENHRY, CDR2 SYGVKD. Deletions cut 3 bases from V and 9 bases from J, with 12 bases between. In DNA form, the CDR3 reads TGTGCCATCAGTGACTCACCCAGGGGGCCCCAGCATTTT. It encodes CAISDSPRGPQHF.

The DNA for the CDR3 is TGTGCCATCAGTGAGCCGGGACTAGAGAACACCGGGGAGCTGTTTTTT. This codes for CAISEPGLENTGELFF. This sequence joins TRBV10-3 and TRBJ2-2; TRBD2 aligns across 8 bases. The CDR3 totals 16 residues. The V segment lost 2 bases and the J segment 1 base; nucleotides outside the gene matches: 3. Germline V gene sequence: CDR1 ENHRY, CDR2 SYGVKD.

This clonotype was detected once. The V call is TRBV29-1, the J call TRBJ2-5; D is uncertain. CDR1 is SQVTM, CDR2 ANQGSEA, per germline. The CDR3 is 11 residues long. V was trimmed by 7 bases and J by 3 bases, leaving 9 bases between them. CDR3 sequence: CSGSIEETQYF. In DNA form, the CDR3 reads TGCAGCGGCTCTATAGAAGAGACCCAGTACTTC.

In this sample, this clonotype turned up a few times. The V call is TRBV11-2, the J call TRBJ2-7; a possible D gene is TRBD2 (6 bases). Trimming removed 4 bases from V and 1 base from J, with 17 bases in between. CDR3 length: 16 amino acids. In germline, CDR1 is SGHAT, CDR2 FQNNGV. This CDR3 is CASSSIWGDDSYEQYF. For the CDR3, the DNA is TGTGCCAGCAGCTCAATTTGGGGGGACGATTCCTACGAGCAGTACTTC.

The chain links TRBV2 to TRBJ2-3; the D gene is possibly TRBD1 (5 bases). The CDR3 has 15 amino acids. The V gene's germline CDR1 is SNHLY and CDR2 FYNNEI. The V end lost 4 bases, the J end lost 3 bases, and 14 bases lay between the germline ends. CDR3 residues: CASSAGWGGTDTQYF. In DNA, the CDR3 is TGTGCCAGCAGTGCAGGTTGGGGCGGAACAGATACGCAGTATTTT. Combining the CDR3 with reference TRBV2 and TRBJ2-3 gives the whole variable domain EPEVTQTPSHQVTQMGQEVILRCVPISNHLYFYWYRQILGQKVEFLVSFYNNEISEKSEIFDDQFSVERPDGSNFTLKIRSTKLEDSAMYFCASSAGWGGTDTQYFGPGTRLTVL.

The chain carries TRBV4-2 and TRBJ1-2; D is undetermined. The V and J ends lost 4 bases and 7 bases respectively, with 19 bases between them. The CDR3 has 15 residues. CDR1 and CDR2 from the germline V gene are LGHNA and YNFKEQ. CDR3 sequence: CASSRDLRGTGGYTF. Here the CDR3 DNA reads TGTGCCAGCAGCCGAGACCTGCGGGGTACCGGTGGCTACACCTTC.

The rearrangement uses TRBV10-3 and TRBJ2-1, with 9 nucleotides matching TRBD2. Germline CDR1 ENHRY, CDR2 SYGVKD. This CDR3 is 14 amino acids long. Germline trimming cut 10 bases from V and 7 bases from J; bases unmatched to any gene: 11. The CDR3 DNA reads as TGTGCCACGCAGGCTAGCGGGAAGGGGAATGAGCAGTTCTTC. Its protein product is CATQASGKGNEQFF.

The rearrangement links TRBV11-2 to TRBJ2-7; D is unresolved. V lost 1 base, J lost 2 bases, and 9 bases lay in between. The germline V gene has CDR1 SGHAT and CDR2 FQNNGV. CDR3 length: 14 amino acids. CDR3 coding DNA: TGTGCCAGCAGCTTAGGATTCGGACCCTACGAGCAGTACTTC. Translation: CASSLGFGPYEQYF.

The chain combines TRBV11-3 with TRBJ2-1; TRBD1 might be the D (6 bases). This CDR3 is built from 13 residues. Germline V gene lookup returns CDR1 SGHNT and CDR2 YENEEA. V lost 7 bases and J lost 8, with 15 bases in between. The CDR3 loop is CASIKQGFDEQFF. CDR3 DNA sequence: TGTGCCAGCATCAAACAGGGATTCGATGAGCAGTTCTTC. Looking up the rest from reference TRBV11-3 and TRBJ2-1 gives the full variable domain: EAGVVQSPRYKIIEKKQPVAFWCNPISGHNTLYWYLQNLGQGPELLIRYENEEAVDDSQLPKDRFSAERLKGVDSTLKIQPAELGDSAVYLCASIKQGFDEQFFGPGTRLTVL.

The CDR3 sequence is CASSSGTGAYEQYF. In DNA form, the CDR3 reads TGTGCCAGCAGCTCGGGGACAGGGGCCTACGAGCAGTACTTC. The chain couples TRBV11-2 to TRBJ2-7; 10 bases align to TRBD1. V trimming: 4 bases; J trimming: 2 bases; junction bases outside the gene matches: 2. Germline CDR1 SGHAT, CDR2 FQNNGV. The CDR3 loop spans 14 amino acids. The whole variable domain, remainder taken from reference TRBV11-2 and TRBJ2-7, is EAGVAQSPRYKIIEKRQSVAFWCNPISGHATLYWYQQILGQGPKLLIQFQNNGVVDDSQLPKDRFSAERLKGVDSTLKIQPAKLEDSAVYLCASSSGTGAYEQYFGPGTRLTVT.